The present entry profiles one T cell receptor beta chain with its context. This entry belongs to a study of blood T cell repertoires in COVID-19. At the level of the study: Both acute and convalescent COVID-19 samples were obtained from the United States, Italy and Spain. Sources were T cells, B-cell-depleted T cells, or PBMCs; the material itself was cDNA or gDNA.

Original processing methods: Amplifying reference gene primers gave estimates of nucleated cell counts. The repertoire was sequenced with immunoSEQ multiplex PCR; TCRdb's copy has only in-frame clones and lacks some. The V and J calls and the clone size are those of that table, but D and trimming were determined from the DNA. Here the sample spans 150,000 to 200,000 clones, roughly 87% being singletons. V was clipped by 0 bases and J by 2 bases, with 7 bases between them. This CDR3 region has 14 residues. The germline CDR1 and CDR2 sequences are SGHAT and FQNNGV. Sequencing used peripheral blood. The sequence derives from a woman aged 70 to 79 with acute or convalescent COVID-19. This chain connects TRBV11-2 to TRBJ1-2; maybe TRBD1 (5 bases). For the CDR3, the DNA is TGTGCCAGCAGCTTAGATCCAGGGAACTATGGCTACACCTTC. Encoded protein: CASSLDPGNYGYTF.